This T cell receptor beta chain emerged from a study of T cells expressing NK-cell markers. Turning to the study itself: Underlying the TCR beta repertoires were sorted CD3+CD56+NKG2C+, CD3+CD56+NKG2C- and CD3+CD56-NKG2C+ T cells. General study results and limits: Dominant NKG2C+ clonotypes accounted for about 1.0-7.0% of CD8+ T cells in a handful of donors. Researchers report these clonotypes also headed the CD3+CD56-NKG2C+ fraction in a handful of donors.

TCRdb reprocessed the 5' RACE reads and keeps a single row for each CDR3 protein, giving no DNA. This listing includes over 200,000 distinct CDR3 sequences. This CDR3 is built from 13 residues. As for this clonotype: What it binds is not known.

Sequenced sample: blood T cells: a sorted CD56 or NKG2C T cell subset, CD4+ or CD8+ T cells, or bulk PBMC T cells (not recorded which). The sequence came from a man aged 18 to 30 in good health. This chain joins TRBV12-3 or TRBV12-4 and TRBJ2-7; lacking DNA, the TRBD1 call made by TCRdb goes unchecked. CDR3 sequence: CASSSQRTGEQYF.